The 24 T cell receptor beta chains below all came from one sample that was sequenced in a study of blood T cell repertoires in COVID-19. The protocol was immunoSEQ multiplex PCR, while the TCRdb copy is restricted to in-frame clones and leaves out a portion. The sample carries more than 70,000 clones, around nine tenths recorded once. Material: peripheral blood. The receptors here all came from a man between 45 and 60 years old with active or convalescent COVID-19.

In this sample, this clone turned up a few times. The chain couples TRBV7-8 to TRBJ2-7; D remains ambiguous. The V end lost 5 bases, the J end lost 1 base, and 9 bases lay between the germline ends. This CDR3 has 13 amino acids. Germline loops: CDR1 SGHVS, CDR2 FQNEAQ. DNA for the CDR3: TGTGCCAGCAGCCCATTAGAGTCCTACGAGCAGTACTTC. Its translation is CASSPLESYEQYF.

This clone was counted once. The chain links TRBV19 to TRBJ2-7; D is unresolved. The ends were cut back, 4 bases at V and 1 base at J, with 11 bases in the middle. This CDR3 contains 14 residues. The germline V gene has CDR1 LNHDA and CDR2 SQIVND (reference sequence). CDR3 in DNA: TGTGCCAGTAGTAGTACAGCTACTTCCTACGAGCAGTACGTC. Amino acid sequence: CASSSTATSYEQYV.

The CDR3 bases are TGTGCCAGCAGTGGCCCCGACCCCTCCGACAGGGCGTACCAAGAGACCCAGTACTTC. As protein: CASSGPDPSDRAYQETQYF. The rearrangement uses TRBV6-4 and TRBJ2-5; 7 bases align to TRBD1. This CDR3 has 19 amino acids. The V segment lost 4 bases and the J segment 0 bases; nucleotides outside the gene matches: 17. Germline-derived CDR1 and CDR2 are MRHNA and SNTAGT.

The CDR3 loop reads CASSEGGGGWQPQHF. The CDR3 nucleotides are TGTGCCAGCAGTGAAGGAGGAGGGGGCTGGCAGCCCCAGCATTTT. The genes are TRBV6-1 and TRBJ1-5; TRBD1 matches at 7 bases. This CDR3 comprises 15 residues. The J segment lost 7 bases and the V segment lost 1 base, leaving 7 bases of the junction unmatched. The V gene's germline CDR1 is MNHNS and CDR2 SASEGT.

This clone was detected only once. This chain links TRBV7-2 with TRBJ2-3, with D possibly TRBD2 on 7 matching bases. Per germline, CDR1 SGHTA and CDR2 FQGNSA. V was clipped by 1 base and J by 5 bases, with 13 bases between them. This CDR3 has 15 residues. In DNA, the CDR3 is TGTGCCAGCAGCTTAGGTACGGGGGGCCTAGATACGCAGTATTTT. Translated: CASSLGTGGLDTQYF.

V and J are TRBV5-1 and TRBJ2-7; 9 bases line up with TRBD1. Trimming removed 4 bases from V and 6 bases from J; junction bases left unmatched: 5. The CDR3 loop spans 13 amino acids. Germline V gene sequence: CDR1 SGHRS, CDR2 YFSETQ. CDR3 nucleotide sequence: TGCGCCAGCAGCGCCACAGGGGGCGGCGAGCAGTACGTC. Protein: CASSATGGGEQYV.

The DNA of the CDR3 is TGTGCCAGCAGTTACAGTGAGAGCAATCAGCCCCAGCATTTT. It translates to CASSYSESNQPQHF. This chain uses TRBV6-6 with TRBJ1-5, with no clear D. V was clipped by 2 bases and J by 1 base, with 6 bases between them. From germline, CDR1 is MNHNY and CDR2 SVGAGI (reference sequence). The CDR3 consists of 14 residues.

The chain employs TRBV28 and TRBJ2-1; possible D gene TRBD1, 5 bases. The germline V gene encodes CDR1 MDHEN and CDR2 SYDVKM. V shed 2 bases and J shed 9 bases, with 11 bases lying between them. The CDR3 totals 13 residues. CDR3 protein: CASSLRRAREQFF. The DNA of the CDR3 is TGTGCCAGCAGTTTACGCAGGGCCCGTGAGCAGTTCTTC.

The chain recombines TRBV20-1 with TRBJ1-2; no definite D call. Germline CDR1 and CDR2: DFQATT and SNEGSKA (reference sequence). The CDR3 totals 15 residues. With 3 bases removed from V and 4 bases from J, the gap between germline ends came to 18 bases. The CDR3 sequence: CSASTGIGPSYGYTF. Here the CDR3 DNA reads TGCAGTGCTAGTACTGGAATTGGCCCTAGCTATGGCTACACCTTC.

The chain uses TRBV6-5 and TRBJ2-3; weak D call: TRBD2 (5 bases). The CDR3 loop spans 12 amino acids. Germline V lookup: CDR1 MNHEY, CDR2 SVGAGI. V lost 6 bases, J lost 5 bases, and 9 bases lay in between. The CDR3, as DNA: TGTGCCAGCAGGGTTACTAGAGATACGCAGTATTTT. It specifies CASRVTRDTQYF.

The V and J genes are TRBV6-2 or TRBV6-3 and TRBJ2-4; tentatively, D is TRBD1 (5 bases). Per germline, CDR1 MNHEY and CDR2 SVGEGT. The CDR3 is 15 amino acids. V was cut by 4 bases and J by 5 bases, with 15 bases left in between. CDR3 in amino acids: CASSSLTEIQNIQYF. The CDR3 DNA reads TGTGCCAGCAGTTCGTTGACAGAGATACAAAACATTCAGTACTTC.

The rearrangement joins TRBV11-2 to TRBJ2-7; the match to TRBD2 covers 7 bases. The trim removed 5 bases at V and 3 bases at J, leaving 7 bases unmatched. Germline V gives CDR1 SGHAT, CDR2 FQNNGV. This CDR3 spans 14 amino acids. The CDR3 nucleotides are TGTGCCAGCAGCCTTCTGGGGGGGGGCTACGAGCAGTACTTC. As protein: CASSLLGGGYEQYF.

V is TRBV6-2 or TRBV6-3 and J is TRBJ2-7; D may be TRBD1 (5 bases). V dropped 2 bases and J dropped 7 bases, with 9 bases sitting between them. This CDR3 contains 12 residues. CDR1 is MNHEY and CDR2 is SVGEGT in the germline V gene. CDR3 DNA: TGTGCCAGCAGTTACGTGGGGCGTGAGCAGTACTTC. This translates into CASSYVGREQYF.

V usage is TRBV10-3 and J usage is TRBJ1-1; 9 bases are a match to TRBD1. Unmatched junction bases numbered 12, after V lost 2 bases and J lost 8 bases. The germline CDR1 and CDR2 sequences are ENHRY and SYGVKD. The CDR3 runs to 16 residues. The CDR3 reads CAISEPTGGVLIEAFF. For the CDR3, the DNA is TGTGCCATCAGTGAGCCCACAGGGGGCGTCCTTATAGAAGCTTTCTTT.

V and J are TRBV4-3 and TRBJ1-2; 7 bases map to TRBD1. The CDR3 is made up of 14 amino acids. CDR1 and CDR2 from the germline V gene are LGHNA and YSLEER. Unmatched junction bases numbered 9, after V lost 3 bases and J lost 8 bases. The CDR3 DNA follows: TGCGCCAGCAGCCAGATACAGGGGCTAGGGGGCTACACCTTC. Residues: CASSQIQGLGGYTF.

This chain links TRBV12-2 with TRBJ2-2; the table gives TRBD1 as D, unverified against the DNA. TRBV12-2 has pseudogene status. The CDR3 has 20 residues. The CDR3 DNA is TGTGCAAGTCGCTTTCCGTCAAGGGGCTCCTCGAATGGGAACACCGGGGAGCTGTTTTTT. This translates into CASRFPSRGSSNGNTGELFF.

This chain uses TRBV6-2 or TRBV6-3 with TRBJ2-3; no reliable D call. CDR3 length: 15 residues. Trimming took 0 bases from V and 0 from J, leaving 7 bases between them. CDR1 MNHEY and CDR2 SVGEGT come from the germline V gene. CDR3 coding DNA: TGTGCCAGCAGTTACTCCACAGCTAGCACAGATACGCAGTATTTT. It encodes CASSYSTASTDTQYF.

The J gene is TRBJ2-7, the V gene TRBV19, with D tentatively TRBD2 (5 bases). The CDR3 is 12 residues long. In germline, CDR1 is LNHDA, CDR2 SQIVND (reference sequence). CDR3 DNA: TGTGCGTCCGCGCAGGAGGACTACGAGCAGTACTTC. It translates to CASAQEDYEQYF. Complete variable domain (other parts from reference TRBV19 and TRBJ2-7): DGGITQSPKYLFRKEGQNVTLSCEQNLNHDAMYWYRQDPGQGLRLIYYSQIVNDFQKGDIAEGYSVSREKKESFPLTVTSAQKNPTAFYLCASAQEDYEQYFGPGTRLTVT.

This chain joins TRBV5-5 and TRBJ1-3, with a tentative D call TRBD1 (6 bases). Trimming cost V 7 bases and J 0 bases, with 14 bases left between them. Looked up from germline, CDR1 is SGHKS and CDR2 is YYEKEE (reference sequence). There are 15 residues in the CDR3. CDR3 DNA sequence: TGTGCCAGCCTCAATCAGGGGAGCTCTGGAAACACCATATATTTT. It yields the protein CASLNQGSSGNTIYF.

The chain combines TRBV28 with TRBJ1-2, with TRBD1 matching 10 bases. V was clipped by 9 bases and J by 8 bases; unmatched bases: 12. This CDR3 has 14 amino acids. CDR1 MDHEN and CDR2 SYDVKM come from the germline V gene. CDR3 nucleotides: TGTGCCAGTCGTCCCGGGACAGGGGATTACGGCTACACCTTC. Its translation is CASRPGTGDYGYTF.

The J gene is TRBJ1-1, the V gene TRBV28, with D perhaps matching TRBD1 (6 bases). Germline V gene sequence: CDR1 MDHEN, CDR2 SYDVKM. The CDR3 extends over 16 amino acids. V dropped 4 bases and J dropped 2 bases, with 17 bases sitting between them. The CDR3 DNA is TGTGCCAGCAGTTCAGTATGGACAGACACCAACACTGAAGCTTTCTTT. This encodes CASSSVWTDTNTEAFF.

For the CDR3, the DNA is TGTGCCAGCAGTTCAGGGGACAGAACCAATCAGCCCCAGCATTTT. Translation gives CASSSGDRTNQPQHF. The genes are TRBV6-5 and TRBJ1-5; 7 bases map to TRBD1. CDR3 length equals 15 residues. Germline loops: CDR1 MNHEY, CDR2 SVGAGI. Losses at the gene ends were 4 bases for V and 3 bases for J; bases not matched to a gene: 6.

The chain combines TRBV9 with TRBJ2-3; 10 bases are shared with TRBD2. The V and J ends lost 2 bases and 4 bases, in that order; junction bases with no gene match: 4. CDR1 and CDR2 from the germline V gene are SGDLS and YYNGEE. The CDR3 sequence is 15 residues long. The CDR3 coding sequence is TGTGCCAGCAGCGTCCTAGCGGGGGCATCAGATACGCAGTATTTT. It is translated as CASSVLAGASDTQYF.

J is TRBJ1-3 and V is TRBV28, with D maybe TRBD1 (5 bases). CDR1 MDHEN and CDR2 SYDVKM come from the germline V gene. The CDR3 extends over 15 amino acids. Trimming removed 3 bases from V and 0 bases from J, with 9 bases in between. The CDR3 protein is CASSLMGGSGNTIYF. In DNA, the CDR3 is TGTGCCAGCAGTTTGATGGGGGGCTCTGGAAACACCATATATTTT.